The clone carrying this TCR beta chain has ten or more counts. Trimming stripped 5 bases from V and 6 bases from J, with 15 bases between. This CDR3 has 14 residues. This record comes from a study of T-cell reconstitution after alpha-beta-depleted transplantation in children. A TCRbeta library incorporating unique molecular identifiers was prepared. TCRdb reanalysed the PCR reads using MiXCR and keeps one entry per CDR3 protein. The sample carries approximately 650,000 distinct CDR3 sequences, about 12% recorded once. This chain connects TRBV12-3 or TRBV12-4 to TRBJ2-3, with D uncertain. Sequences were derived from PBMCs, sampled before TCRalphabeta/CD19-depleted stem cell transplant. The source of this sequence is a girl aged 2 to 10 with congenital amegakaryocytic thrombocytopenia, due to receive a stem cell transplant. The CDR3: CASSDPGSRDTQYF. The CDR3 bases are TGTGCCAGCAGTGACCCTGGGTCTAGGGATACGCAGTATTTT.